Listed below are T cell receptor beta chains from one sample, sequenced in a study of T-cell memory formation after mild COVID-19. Each CDR3 protein gets one entry after TCRdb re-called the 5' RACE reads with MiXCR. The sample consists of around 340,000 distinct CDR3 sequences, approximately 15% of them appearing once. The sequencing sample was made of PBMCs or a T cell subset sorted from them (not recorded which). The receptors were gathered from a man aged 18 to 35 who had mild COVID-19 (a few samples of this study predate the infection). Cell type and time point are not known. The CDR3 runs from the conserved cysteine through the conserved F or W. The D gene is left open where the match is weak. Size values are once, few and many counts, or a class for expanded clones, and some rows have none.

d_gene,j_gene,abundance,v_gene,CDR3aa,CDR3nt
NA,TRBJ2-5,few,TRBV6-2/TRBV6-3,CASNPDAQETQYF,TGTGCCAGCAATCCGGATGCCCAAGAGACCCAGTACTTC
TRBD2,TRBJ2-1,NA,TRBV6-5,CASSLWDYPYNEQFF,TGTGCCAGCAGTTTGTGGGACTATCCCTACAATGAGCAGTTCTTC
NA,TRBJ2-1,NA,TRBV7-2,CASTLRGGSYNEQFF,TGTGCCAGCACTTTGAGGGGGGGCTCCTACAATGAGCAGTTCTTC
TRBD2,TRBJ2-5,once,TRBV6-5,CATGSGGPLQETQYF,TGTGCCACCGGCAGCGGGGGGCCGTTACAAGAGACCCAGTACTTC
NA,TRBJ2-7,NA,TRBV5-1,CASSPARSSYEQYF,TGCGCCAGCAGCCCCGCCAGGAGCTCCTACGAGCAGTACTTC
NA,TRBJ2-7,NA,TRBV9,CASSVGPGPYEQYF,TGTGCCAGCAGCGTAGGGCCGGGACCCTACGAGCAGTACTTC
NA,TRBJ1-1,NA,TRBV11-1,CASSDWENGDTEAFF,TGTGCCAGCAGCGATTGGGAAAACGGCGACACTGAAGCTTTCTTT
NA,TRBJ1-1,NA,TRBV4-3,CASSQDHHARGSEAFF,TGCGCCAGCAGCCAAGATCACCACGCACGGGGGTCTGAAGCTTTCTTT
TRBD1,TRBJ2-7,NA,TRBV7-8,CASSNPGQGATYEQYF,TGTGCCAGCAGCAACCCCGGACAGGGGGCCACCTACGAGCAGTACTTC
NA,TRBJ2-4,many,TRBV27,CASSPAAADVNIQYF,TGTGCCAGCAGTCCCGCCGCAGCGGACGTGAACATTCAGTACTTC
NA,TRBJ2-1,NA,TRBV14,CASSGFSYNEQFF,TGTGCCAGCAGCGGGTTCTCCTACAATGAGCAGTTCTTC
TRBD1,TRBJ1-6,NA,TRBV6-1,CASSGLPFGQDLYNSPLHF,TGTGCCAGCAGTGGTCTTCCCTTTGGACAGGACTTATATAATTCACCCCTCCACTTT
TRBD2,TRBJ2-1,NA,TRBV5-1,CASSRALAGGLDNEQFF,TGCGCCAGCAGCAGAGCTCTAGCGGGGGGGCTTGACAATGAGCAGTTCTTC
NA,TRBJ1-5,NA,TRBV2,CASSSHGGDQPQHF,TGTGCCAGCAGCTCCCATGGTGGAGATCAGCCCCAGCATTTT
NA,TRBJ2-2,few,TRBV10-3,CAISESRVGAGELFF,TGTGCCATCAGTGAGTCCAGGGTCGGAGCCGGGGAGCTGTTTTTT
NA,TRBJ1-1,NA,TRBV4-3,CASSLELGGDTEAFF,TGCGCCAGCAGCCTTGAGTTGGGGGGAGACACTGAAGCTTTCTTT
NA,TRBJ1-5,few,TRBV12-3/TRBV12-4,CASSLVGAPDNQPQHF,TGTGCCAGCAGTTTGGTGGGTGCCCCCGACAATCAGCCCCAGCATTTT
NA,TRBJ1-6,NA,TRBV30,CAWAQWDNSPLHF,TGTGCCTGGGCACAGTGGGATAATTCACCCCTCCACTTT
TRBD1,TRBJ2-3,NA,TRBV28,CASRTTGGVGTDTQYF,TGTGCCAGCAGAACGACAGGGGGCGTGGGCACAGATACGCAGTATTTT
NA,TRBJ2-7,NA,TRBV20-1,CSAIHGSGRPFVEQYF,TGCAGTGCTATCCACGGAAGTGGCAGGCCCTTCGTAGAGCAGTACTTC
TRBD2,TRBJ2-1,few,TRBV20-1,CSARDPAGGGDEQFF,TGCAGTGCTAGAGATCCAGCGGGGGGAGGAGATGAGCAGTTCTTC
NA,TRBJ1-1,NA,TRBV18,CASSPDQDFNTEAFF,TGTGCCAGCTCACCCGACCAAGATTTTAACACTGAAGCTTTCTTT
TRBD1,TRBJ2-5,NA,TRBV7-9,CATKTGVGLETQYF,TGTGCCACCAAGACAGGGGTCGGGTTGGAGACCCAGTACTTC
TRBD2,TRBJ2-3,NA,TRBV7-2,CASSLGGLAGPLDTQYF,TGTGCCAGCAGCTTAGGGGGACTAGCGGGGCCGTTGGATACGCAGTATTTT
TRBD1,TRBJ2-2,NA,TRBV5-1,CASSWGTENTGELFF,TGCGCCAGCAGCTGGGGGACAGAGAACACCGGGGAGCTGTTTTTT
NA,TRBJ2-7,NA,TRBV12-3/TRBV12-4,CASSLVKGRSYEQYF,TGTGCCAGCAGCCTCGTGAAGGGGCGCTCCTACGAGCAGTACTTC
TRBD1,TRBJ2-5,few,TRBV20-1,CSARQDRETQYF,TGCAGTGCTAGGCAGGACAGGGAGACCCAGTACTTC
TRBD1,TRBJ1-1,NA,TRBV27,CASSGGQGRTEAFF,TGTGCCAGCAGTGGCGGACAGGGTCGCACTGAAGCTTTCTTT
NA,TRBJ2-1,NA,TRBV20-1,CSARVLGGYNEQFF,TGCAGTGCTAGAGTTCTAGGGGGCTACAATGAGCAGTTCTTC
NA,TRBJ1-6,NA,TRBV10-3,CAIRGSGPLHF,TGTGCCATCAGGGGGTCCGGGCCCCTCCACTTT
NA,TRBJ2-3,few,TRBV7-9,CASSKDSNTQYF,TGTGCCAGCAGCAAGGACAGCAATACGCAGTATTTT
NA,TRBJ1-6,few,TRBV11-2,CASSPTDNNSPLHF,TGTGCCAGCAGCCCGACAGATAATAATTCACCCCTCCACTTT
NA,TRBJ1-5,few,TRBV18,CASSPAWVSNQPQHF,TGTGCCAGCTCACCAGCTTGGGTTAGCAATCAGCCCCAGCATTTT
TRBD1,TRBJ2-1,NA,TRBV10-3,CAISGTGKDSYNEQFF,TGTGCCATCAGTGGGACAGGGAAGGACTCCTACAATGAGCAGTTCTTC
NA,TRBJ1-5,NA,TRBV6-5,CASSPGTGLMTQHF,TGTGCCAGCAGTCCGGGGACGGGCTTAATGACCCAGCATTTT
NA,TRBJ2-5,many,TRBV19,CASSQGLFQETQYF,TGTGCCAGTAGCCAGGGGCTTTTCCAAGAGACCCAGTACTTC
TRBD2,TRBJ2-3,many,TRBV20-1,CSAMGTSGHTDTQYF,TGCAGTGCCATGGGGACTAGCGGACACACAGATACGCAGTATTTT
NA,TRBJ2-1,many,TRBV7-2,CASSATGGFYNEQFF,TGTGCCAGCAGCGCCACGGGGGGCTTCTACAATGAGCAGTTCTTC
NA,TRBJ1-6,few,TRBV4-2,CASSLLLGGLGNSPLHF,TGTGCCAGCAGCCTTCTGTTGGGGGGCCTTGGTAATTCACCCCTCCACTTT
NA,TRBJ2-5,few,TRBV12-3/TRBV12-4,CASSFRRGETQYF,TGTGCCAGCAGTTTCCGCCGGGGGGAGACCCAGTACTTC
NA,TRBJ1-4,NA,TRBV4-1,CASARPGEGKLFF,TGCGCCAGCGCTCGTCCGGGGGAAGGAAAACTGTTTTTT
NA,TRBJ2-2,few,TRBV13,CASSTSTGELFF,TGTGCCAGCAGCACCTCCACCGGGGAGCTGTTTTTT
NA,TRBJ1-2,many,TRBV7-2,CASSLVRSGYTF,TGTGCCAGCAGCCTAGTCAGGAGTGGCTACACCTTC
NA,TRBJ2-3,NA,TRBV7-8,CASSQSLGTQYF,TGTGCCAGCAGCCAATCTTTGGGTACGCAGTATTTT
NA,TRBJ2-1,NA,TRBV5-1,CASAFLGGNEQFF,TGCGCCAGCGCCTTTTTGGGTGGAAATGAGCAGTTCTTC
NA,TRBJ1-1,NA,TRBV11-2,CASSFPRGGTEAFF,TGTGCCAGCAGCTTCCCCAGGGGAGGCACTGAAGCTTTCTTT
NA,TRBJ2-7,NA,TRBV5-1,CASSRRVAETYEQYF,TGCGCCAGCAGCCGGCGAGTAGCTGAAACCTACGAGCAGTACTTC
TRBD1,TRBJ1-1,NA,TRBV20-1,CSARKGAPNTEAFF,TGCAGTGCTAGAAAGGGGGCCCCGAACACTGAAGCTTTCTTT
NA,TRBJ1-2,NA,TRBV5-1,CASSSGEEYYGYTF,TGCGCCAGCAGCTCGGGCGAGGAGTACTATGGCTACACCTTC